The 9 T cell receptor beta chains below all came from one sample that was sequenced in a study of T-cell reconstitution after alpha-beta-depleted transplantation in children. TCRbeta library preparation incorporated unique molecular identifiers. TCRdb reprocessed the PCR reads via MiXCR and lists one record per CDR3 protein. The data contain approximately 130,000 distinct CDR3 sequences, around a tenth of them singletons. Sequences were derived from PBMCs, mostly from graft donor cells, sampled 180 days after TCRalphabeta/CD19-depleted stem cell transplant. The receptors shown here come from a girl younger than two who had a stem cell transplant for combined immunodeficiency, so the T cells may come from the graft donor.

This clonotype occurred a few times. The CDR3 coding sequence is TGTGCCAGCAGTTTACACAGGGGCTACGAGCAGTACTTC. Translated, it gives CASSLHRGYEQYF. This chain joins TRBV27 and TRBJ2-7, with 7 bases aligning to TRBD1. V dropped 2 bases and J dropped 3; count of bases not matched to a gene: 1. This CDR3 region has 13 residues. Germline loops: CDR1 MNHEY, CDR2 SMNVEV (reference sequence).

The sample holds a few counts of this clonotype. J is TRBJ2-5 and V is TRBV29-1, with D possibly being TRBD1 (5 bases). The CDR3 loop spans 12 amino acids. CDR1 SQVTM and CDR2 ANQGSEA come from the germline V gene. V lost 6 bases, J lost 1 base, and 9 bases lay in between. CDR3 nucleotides: TGCAGCGTCTCCGACAGCCAAGAGACCCAGTACTTC. The encoded protein is CSVSDSQETQYF. Drawing the rest from reference TRBV29-1 and TRBJ2-5, the complete variable domain is SAVISQKPSRDICQRGTSLTIQCQVDSQVTMMFWYRQQPGQSLTLIATANQGSEATYESGFVIDKFPISRPNLTFSTLTVSNMSPEDSSIYLCSVSDSQETQYFGPGTRLLVL.

The CDR3 bases are TGCAGTGCCAATAATCAGCCCCAGCATTTT. The encoded protein is CSANNQPQHF. This rearrangement joins TRBV20-1 to TRBJ1-5; D remains unclear. The CDR3 runs to 10 residues. From germline, CDR1 is DFQATT and CDR2 SNEGSKA (reference sequence). V was clipped by 6 bases and J by 4 bases, with 4 bases between them.

This clonotype was seen only a few times. The chain links TRBV30 to TRBJ1-1; the D is unclear. Germline V gene sequence: CDR1 GTSNPN, CDR2 SVGIG (reference sequence). Deletions cut 3 bases from V and 1 base from J, with 9 bases between. CDR3 length: 13 amino acids. The CDR3 here is CAWSFSKNTEAFF. In DNA, the CDR3 is TGTGCCTGGAGCTTCTCCAAGAACACTGAAGCTTTCTTT.

This clonotype has a count of ten or more. The chain employs TRBV12-3 or TRBV12-4 and TRBJ2-3; unclear D gene. This CDR3 region has 13 residues. V gave up 4 bases and J gave up 5 bases, with 10 bases separating them. Here the CDR3 reads CASSSNPGDTQYF. The CDR3 nucleotides read TGTGCCAGCAGTTCTAACCCCGGAGATACGCAGTATTTT.

This clonotype occurred many times. V usage is TRBV10-3 and J usage is TRBJ1-3, with 7 bases aligning to TRBD1. Germline loops: CDR1 ENHRY, CDR2 SYGVKD. V lost 5 bases, J lost 7 bases, and 11 bases stayed unmatched. The CDR3 runs 15 residues. In DNA, the CDR3 is TGTGCCATCAGTTGGGACAGCCCCTCACGGAACACCATATATTTT. Its protein product is CAISWDSPSRNTIYF.

This rearrangement joins TRBV28 to TRBJ2-7; D ambiguous. Germline V CDR1 and CDR2: MDHEN, SYDVKM. CDR3 size: 12 residues. Trimming removed 4 bases at V and 9 bases at J, with 13 bases between. The DNA of the CDR3 is TGTGCCAGCAGTTCTACTGGCGGCGGGCAGTACTTC. The encoded protein is CASSSTGGGQYF.

This clonotype was observed a few times. The chain joins TRBV29-1 to TRBJ2-1; D uncertain. Trimming left V 6 bases short and J 6 bases short, with 15 bases between. The V gene's germline CDR1 is SQVTM and CDR2 ANQGSEA. The CDR3 extends over 13 amino acids. The CDR3 coding sequence is TGCAGCGTCCACCCCTTGCTGCTCAATGAGCAGTTCTTC. Its protein is CSVHPLLLNEQFF.

The genes are TRBV30 and TRBJ1-6; D ambiguous. Germline V gene sequence: CDR1 GTSNPN, CDR2 SVGIG (reference sequence). The V end lost 7 bases, the J end lost 5 bases, and 6 bases lay between the germline ends. CDR3 length: 11 amino acids. The CDR3 DNA reads as TGTGCCTTTGTGAATAATTCACCCCTCCACTTT. This gives the protein CAFVNNSPLHF.